Below are 21 T cell receptor beta chains sequenced from a single sample in a study of preoperative IRX-2 immunotherapy in early breast cancer. Some clones are missing from TCRdb's copy, which holds only in-frame ones; the method was immunoSEQ multiplex PCR. The sample has some 30,000 clones, under 90% seen once; the top ten hold roughly 1.6%. Indicated treatment: preoperative locoregional IRX-2 cytokine immunotherapy. Sequencing was performed on tumor tissue, taken after IRX-2 immunotherapy. These receptors were obtained from a human donor with breast cancer.

The chain combines TRBV18 with TRBJ1-4; 7 nucleotides align to TRBD1. Germline CDR1 KGHSH, CDR2 LQKENI. The CDR3 covers 14 residues. Trimming cost V 2 bases and J 5 bases; bases outside gene matches: 2. The CDR3 DNA sequence: TGTGCCAGCTCACCAGGGACAGAGAATGAAAAACTGTTTTTT. This gives the protein CASSPGTENEKLFF.

The chain carries TRBV14 and TRBJ1-3; D not resolved. Between the trimmed V and J ends, which lost 2 bases and 4 bases, there was a span of 6 bases. The CDR3 spans 13 residues. The germline V gene has CDR1 SGHDN and CDR2 FVKESK. CDR3 nucleotides: TGTGCCAGCAGCCAATTACTAGGAAACACCATATATTTT. Its translation: CASSQLLGNTIYF.

V and J are TRBV7-6 and TRBJ2-7; 8 bases match TRBD2. V lost 5 bases to trimming and J lost 4 bases; unmatched junction nucleotides: 10. Germline CDR1 is SGHVS and CDR2 is FNYEAQ. This CDR3 has 15 residues. The CDR3 nucleotides are TGTGCCAGCAGCAGACGGTCAGCGGGAGATTACGAGCAGTACTTC. Its protein is CASSRRSAGDYEQYF.

V and J are TRBV11-1 and TRBJ1-1, with D tentatively TRBD1 (5 bases). From germline, CDR1 is SGHAT and CDR2 FQDESV (reference sequence). The germline V and J ends were trimmed by 5 bases and 0 bases, with 16 bases remaining between them. This CDR3 region has 16 residues. This chain's CDR3 is CASSPNPTVMNTEAFF. The CDR3 coding sequence is TGTGCCAGCAGCCCCAACCCGACAGTGATGAACACTGAAGCTTTCTTT.

The chain links TRBV19 to TRBJ1-2; no firm D call. Germline V gene data show CDR1 as LNHDA and CDR2 as SQIVND (reference sequence). This CDR3 contains 12 residues. The ends were cut back, 5 bases at V and 9 bases at J, with 13 bases in the middle. DNA for the CDR3: TGTGCCAGTAGTGTTCTCTTAGGGAGCTACACCTTC. Its protein product is CASSVLLGSYTF.

The chain carries TRBV6-8 and TRBJ2-7; D could derive from TRBD1 or TRBD2 (6 bases each). Trimming stripped 8 bases from V and 4 bases from J, with 12 bases between. The CDR3 has 12 amino acids. The V gene's germline CDR1 is MNHGY and CDR2 SAAAGT. The CDR3 sequence: CASGGGMYEQYV. CDR3 in DNA: TGTGCCAGCGGAGGGGGGATGTACGAGCAGTACGTC.

CDR3 nucleotide sequence: TGTGCCACCGCCTCCGGAGGGAGTCCGAATGAGCAGTTCTTC. Protein: CATASGGSPNEQFF. This chain joins TRBV6-8 and TRBJ2-1, with D perhaps matching TRBD2 (6 bases). From germline, CDR1 is MNHGY and CDR2 SAAAGT. The CDR3 spans 14 residues. V lost 10 bases to trimming and J lost 7 bases, with 20 bases between them.

The chain has TRBV11-3 and TRBJ1-3; 9 positions agree with TRBD1. The CDR3 loop spans 18 amino acids. Germline V CDR1 and CDR2: SGHNT, YENEEA. The V gene end was trimmed by 5 bases and the J gene end by 2 bases; junction bases not matched to a gene: 13. The CDR3: CASSLYPGQGFAGNTIYF. CDR3 coding DNA: TGTGCCAGCAGCCTATACCCGGGACAGGGATTTGCTGGAAACACCATATATTTT.

This chain connects TRBV11-3 to TRBJ1-3; a possible D gene is TRBD1 (5 bases). The germline V and J ends were trimmed by 5 bases and 3 bases, with 14 bases remaining between them. Per the germline V gene, CDR1 is SGHNT and CDR2 is YENEEA. This CDR3 spans 15 amino acids. The CDR3 region is CASSHKGDRGNTIYF. CDR3 DNA sequence: TGTGCCAGCAGCCATAAAGGGGATCGTGGAAACACCATATATTTT. Drawing the rest from reference TRBV11-3 and TRBJ1-3, the complete variable domain is EAGVVQSPRYKIIEKKQPVAFWCNPISGHNTLYWYLQNLGQGPELLIRYENEEAVDDSQLPKDRFSAERLKGVDSTLKIQPAELGDSAVYLCASSHKGDRGNTIYFGEGSWLTVV.

The chain has TRBV23-1 and TRBJ2-1; 11 nucleotides line up with TRBD2. TRBV23-1 carries the ORF label, with uncertain function. The V and J ends lost 6 bases and 3 bases, in that order; junction bases with no gene match: 7. This CDR3 comprises 16 residues. The CDR3 loop is CASSIRLAGFYNEQFF. The CDR3 DNA reads TGCGCCAGCAGCATACGACTAGCGGGATTCTACAATGAGCAGTTCTTC.

This sequence joins TRBV11-3 and TRBJ2-3; 9 bases are shared with TRBD2. The germline V gene encodes CDR1 SGHNT and CDR2 YENEEA. CDR3 length: 16 residues. Trimming cost V 3 bases and J 1 base; bases outside gene matches: 5. The CDR3 DNA reads as TGTGCCAGCAGCTTGATAGCGGGGGAGCGCACAGATACGCAGTATTTT. It yields the protein CASSLIAGERTDTQYF.

The rearrangement links TRBV27 to TRBJ2-1; D remains ambiguous. The germline gives CDR1 MNHEY, CDR2 SMNVEV (reference sequence). V gave up 4 bases and J gave up 7 bases, with 8 bases separating them. The CDR3 sequence is 12 residues long. Written as DNA, the CDR3 is TGTGCCAGCAGTTACGAAGGGAATGAGCAGTTCTTC. This gives the protein CASSYEGNEQFF.

The V and J genes are TRBV6-7 and TRBJ2-3, with TRBD2 matching 13 bases. TRBV6-7 is an open reading frame, and its role is uncertain. J gave up 3 bases and V 5 bases, and 2 bases lay outside the gene matches. This CDR3 is 15 amino acids long. The CDR3 nucleotides read TGTGCCAGCAGTACTAGCGGGGGGGCAACAGATACGCAGTATTTT. It translates to CASSTSGGATDTQYF.

The chain has TRBV6-8 and TRBJ1-6; no firm D call. The V end was cut by 0 bases, the J end by 0 bases, with 15 bases between. Per the germline V gene, CDR1 is MNHGY and CDR2 is SAAAGT. CDR3 length: 19 amino acids. Here the CDR3 reads CASSYSRRGISSYNSPLHF. The DNA for the CDR3 is TGTGCCAGCAGTTACTCGAGGAGAGGGATTAGCTCCTATAATTCACCCCTCCACTTT.

The V and J genes are TRBV28 and TRBJ1-1, with TRBD1 matching over 7 bases. V was clipped by 4 bases and J by 5 bases; unmatched bases: 4. The CDR3 contains 13 residues. Per the germline V gene, CDR1 is MDHEN and CDR2 is SYDVKM. The DNA for the CDR3 is TGTGCCAGCAGTTACAGGGGCAAGACTGAAGCTTTCTTT. It translates to CASSYRGKTEAFF.

This sequence joins TRBV27 and TRBJ1-5; 7 nucleotides match TRBD1. This CDR3 has 15 residues. Germline V gene data show CDR1 as MNHEY and CDR2 as SMNVEV (reference sequence). V lost 6 bases, J lost 4 bases, and 9 bases stayed unmatched. The DNA of the CDR3 is TGTGCCAGCAGGCCGGGGGACAGCAAGAATCAGCCCCAGCATTTT. Protein: CASRPGDSKNQPQHF.

The chain is built from TRBV6-8 and TRBJ2-1, with TRBD1 matching over 8 bases. The germline gives CDR1 MNHGY, CDR2 SAAAGT. V dropped 4 bases and J dropped 0; count of bases not matched to a gene: 2. The CDR3 is 15 residues long. DNA for the CDR3: TGTGCCAGCAGTTTCACAGGGGGCTCCTACAATGAGCAGTTCTTC. Translating it yields CASSFTGGSYNEQFF.

This clone was seen once. The chain uses TRBV18 and TRBJ2-3; D is uncertain. V lost 3 bases and J 4 bases, leaving 5 bases between the germline ends. Germline-derived CDR1 and CDR2 are KGHSH and LQKENI. This CDR3 is built from 12 residues. The CDR3 sequence is CASSPTADTQYF. As DNA, the CDR3 is TGTGCCAGCTCACCCACCGCAGATACGCAGTATTTT.

The chain uses TRBV5-1 and TRBJ1-4; D unresolved. Germline V gene lookup returns CDR1 SGHRS and CDR2 YFSETQ. This CDR3 has 15 amino acids. V was trimmed by 4 bases and J by 0 bases, leaving 10 bases between them. CDR3 nucleotides: TGCGCCAGCAGCAAGAGGGTCGCAACTAATGAAAAACTGTTTTTT. It specifies CASSKRVATNEKLFF.

The genes are TRBV30 and TRBJ2-3; 9 bases map to TRBD1. The CDR3 sequence is 16 residues long. V gave up 2 bases and J gave up 0 bases; unmatched junction bases: 6. Germline assignment: CDR1 GTSNPN and CDR2 SVGIG (reference sequence). DNA of the CDR3: TGTGCCTGGAGTCCCGGGACAGGGTCAAGCACAGATACGCAGTATTTT. Encoded protein: CAWSPGTGSSTDTQYF.

This clone was counted once. The chain recombines TRBV14 with TRBJ2-5, with 9 nucleotides matching TRBD1. The ends lost 4 bases at V and 5 bases at J; junction bases unmatched: 2. CDR1 and CDR2 from the germline V gene are SGHDN and FVKESK. CDR3 length: 13 amino acids. DNA for the CDR3: TGTGCCAGCAGCCGGGACAGGGTTGAGACCCAGTACTTC. This codes for CASSRDRVETQYF.